This T cell receptor beta chain was profiled in a study of beta chain features in type 1 diabetes. The authors sorted CD4+ naive, central memory, regulatory and stem cell-like memory cells via CD45RO/CCR7/CD25/CD127/CD95/CD27. V was trimmed by 1 base and J by 12 bases, leaving 16 bases between them. The CDR3 totals 12 residues. The germline gives CDR1 GTSNPN, CDR2 SVGIG (reference sequence). As for this clone: Its antigen is not identified.

Sequencing targeted expressed TCRB transcripts, as all isolated RNA had been reverse transcribed. TCRdb's table, derived via immunoSEQ multiplex PCR, lists solely in-frame clones and lacks some. In the table there are hundreds of thousands of clones, 15% of which are singletons. The study's findings and limits: Moderately but significantly shorter TCRB CDR3s were found in Type 1 diabetes patients in all four CD4+ subsets. Type 1 diabetes patients had fewer VDJ junction insertions and more deletions.

Specimen: naive CD4+ T cells from blood. The chain couples TRBV30 to TRBJ2-7; possible D gene TRBD1, 5 bases. This TCR derives from a man younger than 30 with type 1 diabetes. The DNA of the CDR3 is TGTGCCTGGAGTGCGCAAACAGGTTCCCCGTACTTC. Its translation is CAWSAQTGSPYF.